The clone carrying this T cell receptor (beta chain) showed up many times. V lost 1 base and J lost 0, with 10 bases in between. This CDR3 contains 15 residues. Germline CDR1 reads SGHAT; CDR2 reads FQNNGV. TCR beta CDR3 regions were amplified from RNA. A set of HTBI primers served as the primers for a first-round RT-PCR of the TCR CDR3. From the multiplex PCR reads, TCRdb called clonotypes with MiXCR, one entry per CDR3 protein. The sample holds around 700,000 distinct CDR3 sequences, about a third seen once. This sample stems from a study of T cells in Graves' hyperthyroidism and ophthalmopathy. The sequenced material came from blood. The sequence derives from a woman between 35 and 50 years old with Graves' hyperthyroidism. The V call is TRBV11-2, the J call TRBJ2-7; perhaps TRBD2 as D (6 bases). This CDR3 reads CASSLAGGSSYEQYF. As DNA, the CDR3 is TGTGCCAGCAGCTTAGCCGGGGGAAGCTCCTACGAGCAGTACTTC.